The 23 T cell receptor beta chains below all came from one sample that was sequenced in a study of blood T cell repertoires in COVID-19. Clones were read by immunoSEQ multiplex PCR, and TCRdb kept only the in-frame ones, dropping some. The sample holds 200,000 to 250,000 clones, 80% to 90% seen once. Material for sequencing was PBMCs or T cells enriched from blood (not recorded which). The receptor set was obtained from a woman aged 50 to 65 in a cohort exposed to, infected with or recovered from COVID-19 (not recorded which).

The chain carries TRBV5-1 and TRBJ1-5; D is undetermined. The germline V gene has CDR1 SGHRS and CDR2 YFSETQ. The CDR3 sequence is 13 residues long. The germline V and J ends were trimmed by 4 bases and 7 bases, with 12 bases remaining between them. Here the CDR3 reads CASSPDPGQPQHF. The CDR3 nucleotides read TGCGCCAGCAGCCCGGACCCGGGGCAGCCCCAGCATTTT.

The chain is built from TRBV27 and TRBJ1-3, with a weak D call TRBD1 (5 bases). The CDR3 has 15 amino acids. V lost 5 bases to trimming and J lost 0 bases, with 11 bases between them. Germline values: CDR1 MNHEY, CDR2 SMNVEV (reference sequence). This CDR3 reads CASSPTTASGNTIYF. The CDR3 DNA sequence: TGTGCCAGCAGTCCCACGACAGCCTCTGGAAACACCATATATTTT.

The chain combines TRBV7-6 with TRBJ1-2, with TRBD1 as a possible D gene (5 bases). Germline CDR1 and CDR2: SGHVS and FNYEAQ. CDR3 size: 10 residues. The CDR3 loop reads CAGTSEGYTF. The CDR3 nucleotides read TGTGCAGGGACTTCAGAGGGCTACACCTTC.

The CDR3 DNA reads TGCGCCAGCAGCCAAGAGTTCTCCTTGTTTGATACGCAGTATTTT. Amino acids: CASSQEFSLFDTQYF. The chain has TRBV4-3 and TRBJ2-3; D is unresolved. CDR3 size: 15 residues. CDR1 LGHNA and CDR2 YSLEER come from the germline V gene. V was clipped by 0 bases and J by 6 bases, with 13 bases between them.

This clone has just a few counts. This specimen includes other DNA sequences encoding the same CDR3. The rearrangement joins TRBV5-6 to TRBJ1-2, with 9 bases identical to TRBD1. Germline lookup yields CDR1 SGHDT and CDR2 YYEEEE. The CDR3 has 13 amino acids. Losses at the gene ends were 5 bases for V and 5 bases for J; bases not matched to a gene: 4. CDR3 region: CASRPDRGYGYTF. CDR3 DNA sequence: TGTGCCAGCAGACCGGACAGGGGATATGGCTACACCTTC.

The rearrangement joins TRBV25-1 to TRBJ2-7; 7 bases map to TRBD1. The CDR3 is 14 amino acids. The J segment lost 6 bases and the V segment lost 4 bases, leaving 9 bases of the junction unmatched. CDR1 MGHDK and CDR2 SYGVNS come from the germline V gene. This CDR3 is CASSASGGRGEQYF. The DNA of the CDR3 is TGTGCCAGCAGTGCTTCAGGGGGAAGAGGCGAGCAGTACTTC.

The CDR3 loop reads CASSVGVGRGGRNEQFF. The CDR3 bases are TGTGCCAGCAGCGTGGGTGTTGGGCGGGGGGGCCGCAATGAGCAGTTCTTC. The genes are TRBV9 and TRBJ2-1, with 9 bases aligning to TRBD2. The CDR3 is 17 amino acids. The germline CDR1 and CDR2 sequences are SGDLS and YYNGEE. V trimming: 2 bases; J trimming: 6 bases; junction bases outside the gene matches: 12. Using reference TRBV9 and TRBJ2-1 for the parts outside the CDR3, the full variable domain is DSGVTQTPKHLITATGQRVTLRCSPRSGDLSVYWYQQSLDQGLQFLIQYYNGEERAKGNILERFSAQQFPDLHSELNLSSLELGDSALYFCASSVGVGRGGRNEQFFGPGTRLTVL.

The CDR3 region has the DNA TGCAGTGCTAGTGGGGGGCCGAACACTGAAGCTTTCTTT. Translation: CSASGGPNTEAFF. The chain uses TRBV20-1 and TRBJ1-1; possible D gene TRBD1, 6 bases. In germline, CDR1 is DFQATT, CDR2 SNEGSKA (reference sequence). Trimming left V 3 bases short and J 1 base short, with 9 bases between. The CDR3 covers 13 residues.

This chain joins TRBV7-9 and TRBJ1-5; TRBD1 might be the D (5 bases). The CDR3 length is 14 residues. Trimming removed 1 base at V and 4 bases at J, with 8 bases between. CDR1 and CDR2 from the germline V gene are SEHNR and FQNEAQ (reference sequence). CDR3 bases: TGTGCCAGCAGCTTAGAAGACAGAAATCAGCCCCAGCATTTT. Residues: CASSLEDRNQPQHF.

This clone was observed once. This rearrangement joins TRBV25-1 to TRBJ2-2, with 7 positions matching TRBD1. The V and J ends lost 4 bases and 3 bases, in that order; junction bases with no gene match: 8. Germline V gene sequence: CDR1 MGHDK, CDR2 SYGVNS. The CDR3 is 16 residues long. CDR3 protein: CASSGQGVLYTGELFF. The CDR3 coding sequence is TGTGCCAGCAGTGGACAGGGAGTACTCTACACCGGGGAGCTGTTTTTT.

The chain combines TRBV4-2 with TRBJ2-5; TRBD2 is a possible D gene (6 bases). CDR3 length equals 14 residues. The V end was cut by 0 bases, the J end by 5 bases, with 10 bases between. Germline V CDR1 and CDR2: LGHNA, YNFKEQ. CDR3: CASSQDTGGETQYF. The CDR3 DNA reads as TGTGCCAGCAGCCAAGATACCGGGGGTGAGACCCAGTACTTC.

The J gene is TRBJ2-7, the V gene TRBV6-5, with D unresolved. The V gene's germline CDR1 is MNHEY and CDR2 SVGAGI. V gave up 6 bases and J gave up 2 bases, with 17 bases separating them. The CDR3 length is 15 residues. CDR3 sequence reads: CASSRFGLSAYEQYF. The CDR3 DNA follows: TGTGCCAGCAGCCGTTTCGGCCTCAGCGCCTACGAGCAGTACTTC.

The V call is TRBV2, the J call TRBJ2-3; TRBD2 aligns across 9 bases. Trimming cost V 6 bases and J 2 bases; bases outside gene matches: 6. The CDR3 sequence is 15 residues long. In germline, CDR1 is SNHLY, CDR2 FYNNEI. CDR3 nucleotides: TGTGCCAGCAGGGAGACTAGCGGCCTCACAGATACGCAGTATTTT. Residues: CASRETSGLTDTQYF.

The genes are TRBV25-1 and TRBJ2-3; TRBD2 is a possible D gene (7 bases). Trimming cost V 3 bases and J 5 bases, with 15 bases left between them. CDR1 and CDR2 from the germline V gene are MGHDK and SYGVNS. This CDR3 has 15 amino acids. The CDR3 is CASSDTGGPGDTQYF. The CDR3 bases are TGTGCCAGCAGTGACACGGGGGGCCCGGGAGATACGCAGTATTTT.

This sequence joins TRBV7-2 and TRBJ2-7; 11 nucleotides match TRBD2. V shed 1 base and J 6 bases; nucleotides not matched to a gene: 2. The CDR3 covers 14 residues. Per the germline V gene, CDR1 is SGHTA and CDR2 is FQGNSA. Written as DNA, the CDR3 is TGTGCCAGCAGCTTAGTTAGCGGGGGGGCCGAGCAGTACTTC. It translates to CASSLVSGGAEQYF.

The V and J genes are TRBV7-9 and TRBJ2-1; 8 nucleotides agree with TRBD2. Germline CDR1 and CDR2: SEHNR and FQNEAQ (reference sequence). CDR3 length: 15 residues. J was trimmed by 6 bases and V by 6 bases; bases with no gene match: 10. The CDR3 DNA reads TGTGCCAGCAGTCAACGAGCGGGGGCTCGCAATGAGCAGTTCTTC. Its protein is CASSQRAGARNEQFF.

The genes are TRBV12-1 and TRBJ1-5; no DNA check was done on the table's D call, TRBD1. TRBV12-1 is marked as a pseudogene. CDR3 size: 14 residues. The chain's CDR3 is CASSPGTGPRPQHF. DNA of the CDR3: TGTGCCAGCAGCCCAGGGACAGGGCCAAGGCCCCAGCATTTT.

V usage is TRBV6-5 and J usage is TRBJ1-6; D possibly corresponds to TRBD1 (5 bases). From germline, CDR1 is MNHEY and CDR2 SVGAGI. This CDR3 is 14 amino acids long. Trimming left V 7 bases short and J 6 bases short, with 13 bases between. The CDR3 sequence is CASINRNSNSPLHF. The CDR3, as DNA: TGTGCCAGCATCAACAGGAATAGTAATTCACCCCTCCACTTT.

V and J are TRBV6-5 and TRBJ1-5; TRBD1 aligns across 9 bases. The germline gives CDR1 MNHEY, CDR2 SVGAGI. There are 14 residues in the CDR3. Trimming removed 5 bases from V and 6 bases from J; junction bases left unmatched: 5. The CDR3 spells CASSITGGSQPQHF. In DNA, the CDR3 is TGTGCCAGCAGTATAACAGGGGGCAGTCAGCCCCAGCATTTT.

The rearrangement links TRBV3-1 (or the pseudogene TRBV3-2) to TRBJ1-1, with D possibly matching TRBD1 (6 bases). Trimming removed 6 bases at V and 1 base at J, with 12 bases between. In germline, CDR1 is LGHDT, CDR2 YNNKEL (reference sequence). CDR3 length equals 14 residues. The CDR3 protein is CASRLQGANTEAFF. CDR3 coding DNA: TGTGCCAGCAGACTACAGGGCGCGAACACTGAAGCTTTCTTT.

The chain links TRBV7-2 to TRBJ1-4; 7 bases are a match to TRBD1. Losses at the gene ends were 5 bases for V and 5 bases for J; bases not matched to a gene: 5. The V gene's germline CDR1 is SGHTA and CDR2 FQGNSA. The CDR3 has 14 amino acids. The CDR3 here is CASSANRGNEKLFF. DNA of the CDR3: TGTGCCAGCAGCGCAAACAGGGGAAATGAAAAACTGTTTTTT.

V is TRBV5-4 and J is TRBJ2-1; TRBD2 might be the D (6 bases). V was clipped by 4 bases and J by 4 bases, with 18 bases between them. Germline CDR1 and CDR2: SGHNT and YYREEE (reference sequence). This CDR3 is built from 16 residues. The CDR3 sequence: CASSLRGWEAYNEQFF. CDR3 sequence (DNA): TGTGCCAGCAGCCTTCGAGGTTGGGAGGCATACAATGAGCAGTTCTTC.

The J gene is TRBJ2-5, the V gene TRBV7-2; a weak D match, TRBD1 (6 bases). Germline values: CDR1 SGHTA, CDR2 FQGNSA. This CDR3 region has 13 residues. The V gene lost 3 bases and the J gene lost 5 bases, with 10 bases spanning the gap. The CDR3 bases are TGTGCCAGCAGCTTTAATAGGGGGGAGACCCAGTACTTC. Translated: CASSFNRGETQYF.